Following are 20 T cell receptor beta chains from one sample sequenced in a study of OX40 agonist ivuxolimab in advanced cancers. Here immunoSEQ multiplex PCR was the method, and the copy in TCRdb shows in-frame clones only, minus some. Of under 20,000 clones in the sample, around 74% are singletons; the top ten hold about a third. This sample comprised CD4+ or CD8+ T cells sorted from blood, obtained in a trial of the OX40 agonist ivuxolimab. The origin of the receptors is an adult with an advanced solid tumor such as melanoma, head and neck, liver or kidney cancer.

The J gene is TRBJ1-1, the V gene TRBV19; TRBD1 might be the D (5 bases). CDR1 and CDR2 (germline): LNHDA, SQIVND (reference sequence). The V end lost 6 bases, the J end lost 2 bases, and 19 bases lay between the germline ends. The CDR3 length is 16 residues. CDR3 amino acids: CASRNKVGGGNTEAFF. The CDR3 DNA reads TGTGCCAGTAGGAATAAGGTCGGGGGTGGAAACACTGAAGCTTTCTTT.

This rearrangement joins TRBV27 to TRBJ2-7, with D uncertain. The germline V gene encodes CDR1 MNHEY and CDR2 SMNVEV (reference sequence). Trimming removed 6 bases at V and 2 bases at J, with 11 bases between. The CDR3 has 13 amino acids. CDR3 amino acids: CASSKGPTYEQYF. The CDR3 DNA is TGTGCCAGCAGCAAAGGGCCCACCTACGAGCAGTACTTC.

The rearrangement links TRBV30 to TRBJ2-5; D might be TRBD1 or TRBD2, each matching 5 bases. The CDR3 length is 12 residues. V shed 0 bases and J shed 11 bases, with 13 bases lying between them. Germline CDR1 is GTSNPN and CDR2 is SVGIG (reference sequence). As DNA, the CDR3 is TGTGCCTGGAGTGTATGGGTGGGGGAGCAGTACTTC. Translating gives CAWSVWVGEQYF.

This clone was seen only a few times. J is TRBJ1-2 and V is TRBV6-4; a possible D gene is TRBD1 (6 bases). The CDR3 runs 11 residues. The ends were cut back, 5 bases at V and 10 bases at J, with 11 bases in the middle. Germline lookup yields CDR1 MRHNA and CDR2 SNTAGT. The CDR3 nucleotides read TGTGCCAGCAGTAGGGGGGCCGACTACACCTTC. The encoded protein is CASSRGADYTF.

V gene TRBV28 combines with J gene TRBJ2-7, with D tentatively TRBD1 or TRBD2 (6 bases each). CDR1 and CDR2 from the germline V gene are MDHEN and SYDVKM. The CDR3 is 16 amino acids. Trimming shortened V by 2 bases and J by 7 bases, and 21 bases separated the two germline ends. The CDR3 DNA sequence: TGTGCCAGCAGTTTAGGTAGAGGACAGCGGGCCTTTGAGCAGTACTTC. It is translated as CASSLGRGQRAFEQYF.

The chain links TRBV9 to TRBJ2-1; 9 bases are shared with TRBD2. The V gene end was trimmed by 0 bases and the J gene end by 4 bases; junction bases not matched to a gene: 8. Looked up from germline, CDR1 is SGDLS and CDR2 is YYNGEE. CDR3 length: 17 amino acids. CDR3 region: CASSVASIAGDYNEQFF. CDR3 DNA sequence: TGTGCCAGCAGCGTAGCCTCTATAGCGGGGGATTACAATGAGCAGTTCTTC.

The chain recombines TRBV6-5 with TRBJ2-5; a possible D gene is TRBD2 (6 bases). V lost 5 bases to trimming and J lost 12 bases, with 22 bases between them. Germline V gene sequence: CDR1 MNHEY, CDR2 SVGAGI. This CDR3 region has 14 residues. The CDR3 protein is CASSVERGLTSEYF. CDR3 DNA sequence: TGTGCCAGCAGTGTAGAACGTGGACTAACCTCTGAGTACTTC.

The V gene is TRBV11-3, the J gene TRBJ1-1, with 7 bases aligning to TRBD1. The CDR3 is 13 residues long. Looked up from germline, CDR1 is SGHNT and CDR2 is YENEEA. V gave up 1 base and J gave up 10 bases; unmatched junction bases: 6. The CDR3 DNA sequence: TGTGCCAGCAGCTTAGGACCCGACAGGGTAGCTTTCTTT. Amino acids: CASSLGPDRVAFF. The entire variable domain, with the rest obtained from reference TRBV11-3 and TRBJ1-1, is as follows: EAGVVQSPRYKIIEKKQPVAFWCNPISGHNTLYWYLQNLGQGPELLIRYENEEAVDDSQLPKDRFSAERLKGVDSTLKIQPAELGDSAVYLCASSLGPDRVAFFGQGTRLTVV.

V usage is TRBV7-7 and J usage is TRBJ2-7; D perhaps matches TRBD1 (5 bases). V was shortened by 1 base and J by 0 bases, with 10 bases between the two germline ends. This CDR3 is 15 amino acids long. Germline lookup yields CDR1 SSHAT and CDR2 FNYEAQ (reference sequence). The CDR3 DNA is TGTGCCAGCAGCTTAGAGCAGGGCGCCTCCTACGAGCAGTACTTC. Its protein product is CASSLEQGASYEQYF.

The chain employs TRBV2 and TRBJ2-7; D gene uncertain. CDR3 length equals 12 residues. Germline CDR1 and CDR2: SNHLY and FYNNEI. Trimming pared 3 bases from V and 2 bases from J, leaving 5 bases between. The DNA of the CDR3 is TGTGCCAGCAGTGACAGGACCTACGAGCAGTACTTC. It codes for CASSDRTYEQYF.

CDR3 in DNA: TGTGCCAGCAGCGTAGCATCAGGGTCCTACGAGCAGTACTTC. Amino acids: CASSVASGSYEQYF. This chain uses TRBV9 with TRBJ2-7, with D perhaps matching TRBD1 (5 bases). The germline V and J ends were trimmed by 0 bases and 1 base, with 8 bases remaining between them. Germline V CDR1 and CDR2: SGDLS, YYNGEE. This CDR3 is built from 14 residues.

This chain connects TRBV7-9 to TRBJ2-7, with D possibly being TRBD2 (5 bases). This CDR3 has 14 amino acids. Germline-derived CDR1 and CDR2 are SEHNR and FQNEAQ (reference sequence). V was clipped by 5 bases and J by 2 bases, with 13 bases between them. In DNA, the CDR3 is TGTGCCAGCAGCGTAAGCACCGGGACCTACGAGCAGTACTTC. This codes for CASSVSTGTYEQYF.

This chain connects TRBV4-1 to TRBJ2-7; D ambiguous. Germline CDR1 is MGHRA and CDR2 is YSYEKL. V was clipped by 1 base and J by 4 bases, with 8 bases between them. CDR3 length: 13 residues. The CDR3 sequence: CASSQAEDYEQYF. The CDR3 region has the DNA TGCGCCAGCAGCCAAGCCGAAGATTACGAGCAGTACTTC.

The gene calls are TRBV28 and TRBJ1-4, with D unresolved. CDR1 is MDHEN and CDR2 is SYDVKM in the germline V gene. CDR3 size: 14 residues. Trimming removed 5 bases at V and 3 bases at J, with 10 bases between. CDR3 in amino acids: CASSVLRANEKLFF. CDR3 DNA sequence: TGTGCCAGCAGTGTTTTAAGAGCTAATGAAAAACTGTTTTTT.

The V and J genes are TRBV14 and TRBJ2-3; D possibly corresponds to TRBD2 (6 bases). V lost 5 bases and J 2 bases, leaving 14 bases between the germline ends. CDR3 length equals 15 residues. The germline V gene has CDR1 SGHDN and CDR2 FVKESK. The CDR3: CASSKSGASTDTQYF. CDR3 in DNA: TGTGCCAGCAGCAAGTCGGGAGCTTCCACAGATACGCAGTATTTT.

The chain couples TRBV13 to TRBJ1-1, with D possibly matching TRBD1 (6 bases). The CDR3 totals 12 residues. Trimming took off 7 bases at V and 7 bases at J, with 13 bases between the two ends. Germline V gene data show CDR1 as PRHDT and CDR2 as FYEKMQ (reference sequence). As DNA, the CDR3 is TGTGCCAGCAATATCGGGGGGCGTGAAGCTTTCTTT. Translation gives CASNIGGREAFF.

The chain links TRBV10-3 to TRBJ2-1; D possibly corresponds to TRBD1 (6 bases). The CDR3 extends over 13 amino acids. The germline V and J ends were trimmed by 2 bases and 7 bases, with 9 bases remaining between them. Germline V CDR1 and CDR2: ENHRY, SYGVKD. The CDR3 DNA sequence: TGTGCCATCAGTGAGCCGGGGACAAATGAGCAGTTCTTC. Amino acids: CAISEPGTNEQFF.

V and J are TRBV6-5 and TRBJ1-5; no clear D gene. The germline V gene encodes CDR1 MNHEY and CDR2 SVGAGI. The length of the CDR3 is 13 residues. Trimming removed 8 bases from V and 4 bases from J, with 12 bases in between. The CDR3 loop is CASAAGRNQPQHF. The CDR3, as DNA: TGTGCCAGCGCCGCAGGAAGGAATCAGCCCCAGCATTTT.

This chain links TRBV6-4 with TRBJ1-5; D call uncertain. Germline V gives CDR1 MRHNA, CDR2 SNTAGT. The CDR3 runs to 12 residues. V was trimmed by 2 bases and J by 6 bases, leaving 5 bases between them. CDR3 protein: CASSDRVQPQHF. The CDR3 DNA sequence: TGTGCCAGCAGTGACAGGGTTCAGCCCCAGCATTTT.

Regarding this clone: Other DNA sequences in the same sample also yield this CDR3. J is TRBJ2-3 and V is TRBV5-1; no reliable D call. This CDR3 has 14 amino acids. V lost 0 bases and J 0 bases, leaving 5 bases between the germline ends. CDR1 and CDR2 (germline): SGHRS, YFSETQ. The CDR3 here is CASSLGQSTDTQYF. The DNA of the CDR3 is TGCGCCAGCAGCTTGGGTCAGAGCACAGATACGCAGTATTTT.